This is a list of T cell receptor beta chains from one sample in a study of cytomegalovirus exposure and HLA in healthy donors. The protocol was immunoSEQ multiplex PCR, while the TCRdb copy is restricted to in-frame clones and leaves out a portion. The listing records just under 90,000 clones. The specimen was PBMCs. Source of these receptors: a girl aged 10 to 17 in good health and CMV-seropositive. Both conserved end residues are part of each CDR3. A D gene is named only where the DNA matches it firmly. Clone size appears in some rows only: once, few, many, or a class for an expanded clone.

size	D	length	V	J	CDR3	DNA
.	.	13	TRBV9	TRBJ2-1	CASSVNLYNEQFF	TGTGCCAGCAGCGTTAATCTATACAATGAGCAGTTCTTC
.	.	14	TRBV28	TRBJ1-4	CASRLPGGGEKLFF	TGTGCCAGCAGGTTACCGGGGGGAGGTGAAAAACTGTTTTTT
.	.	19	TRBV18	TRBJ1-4	CASSPRQRTHRATNEKLFF	TGTGCCAGCTCACCTAGACAGAGAACACACCGAGCAACTAATGAAAAACTGTTTTTT
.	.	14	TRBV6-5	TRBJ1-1	CASSYGQVNTEAFF	TGTGCCAGCAGTTACGGGCAGGTGAACACTGAAGCTTTCTTT
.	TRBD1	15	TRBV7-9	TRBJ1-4	CASSFSGTGDEKLFF	TGTGCCAGCAGCTTCTCCGGGACAGGGGATGAAAAACTGTTTTTT
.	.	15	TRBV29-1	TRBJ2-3	CSVEDRERFTDTQYF	TGCAGCGTTGAAGATCGGGAAAGGTTCACAGATACGCAGTATTTT
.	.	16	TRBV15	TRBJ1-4	CATSRDGGATNEKLFF	TGTGCCACCAGCAGAGATGGTGGAGCAACTAATGAAAAACTGTTTTTT
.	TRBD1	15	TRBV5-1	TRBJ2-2	CASSADRGDTGELFF	TGCGCCAGCAGCGCGGACAGGGGCGACACCGGGGAGCTGTTTTTT
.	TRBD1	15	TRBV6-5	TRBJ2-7	CASSLPGTGVYEQYF	TGTGCCAGCAGTTTACCCGGGACAGGGGTCTACGAGCAGTACTTC
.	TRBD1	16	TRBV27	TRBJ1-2	CASSSMTGVELYGYTF	TGTGCCAGCAGTTCTATGACAGGGGTTGAGTTGTATGGCTACACCTTC
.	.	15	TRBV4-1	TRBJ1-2	CASSQDRRAGNGYTF	TGCGCCAGCAGCCAAGATCGCAGGGCCGGCAATGGCTACACCTTC
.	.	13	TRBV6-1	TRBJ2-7	CASSIRGVREQYF	TGTGCCAGCAGTATCAGGGGAGTGAGGGAGCAGTACTTC
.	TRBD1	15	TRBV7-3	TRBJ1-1	CASSLGVAGGTEAFF	TGTGCCAGCAGCTTAGGAGTTGCAGGGGGCACTGAAGCTTTCTTT
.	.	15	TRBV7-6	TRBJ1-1	CASSLAEDLNTEAFF	TGTGCCAGCAGCTTAGCAGAGGATCTGAACACTGAAGCTTTCTTT
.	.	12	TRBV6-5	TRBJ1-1	CASRRGHLEAFF	TGTGCCAGCAGACGAGGACACCTTGAAGCTTTCTTT
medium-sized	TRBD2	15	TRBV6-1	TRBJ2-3	CASSERGSVTDTQYF	TGTGCCAGCAGTGAGCGGGGGTCGGTCACAGATACGCAGTATTTT
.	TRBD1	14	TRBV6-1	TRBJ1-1	CASSETGGWTEAFF	TGTGCCAGCAGTGAAACAGGGGGCTGGACTGAAGCTTTCTTT
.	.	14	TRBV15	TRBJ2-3	CATSAGKGTDTQYF	TGTGCCACCAGCGCAGGGAAGGGGACAGATACGCAGTATTTT
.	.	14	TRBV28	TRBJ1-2	CASSPLGLGYGYTF	TGTGCCAGCAGCCCTTTGGGGCTCGGATATGGCTACACCTTC
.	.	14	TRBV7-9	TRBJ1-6	CASSDEPRGSPLHF	TGTGCCAGCAGCGACGAACCAAGAGGTTCACCCCTCCACTTT
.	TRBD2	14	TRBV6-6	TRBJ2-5	CASTGTRPGETQYF	TGTGCCAGCACCGGGACTAGACCTGGAGAGACCCAGTACTTC
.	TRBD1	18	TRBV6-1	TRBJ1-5	CASSEGGTGWSDGQPQHF	TGTGCCAGCAGTGAGGGAGGGACAGGATGGTCGGACGGTCAGCCCCAGCATTTT
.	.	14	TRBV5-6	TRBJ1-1	CASSLSPGNTEAFF	TGTGCCAGCAGCCTTTCACCGGGAAACACTGAAGCTTTCTTT
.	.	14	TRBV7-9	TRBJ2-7	CASSYETAADEQYF	TGTGCCAGCAGCTACGAGACAGCTGCCGACGAGCAGTACTTC
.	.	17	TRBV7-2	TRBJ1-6	CASTQGQMKIDNSPLHF	TGTGCCAGCACACAAGGACAGATGAAGATAGATAATTCACCCCTCCACTTT
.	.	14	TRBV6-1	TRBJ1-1	CASSPLTENTEAFF	TGTGCCAGCAGTCCTCTGACAGAGAACACTGAAGCTTTCTTT
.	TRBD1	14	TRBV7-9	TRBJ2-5	CASTTTGGEETQYF	TGTGCCAGCACCACAACAGGGGGCGAAGAGACCCAGTACTTC
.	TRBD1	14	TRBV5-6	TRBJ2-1	CASSTTGGFDEQFF	TGTGCCAGCAGCACAACAGGGGGGTTCGATGAGCAGTTCTTC
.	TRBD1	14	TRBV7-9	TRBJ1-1	CASSSGQMNTEAFF	TGTGCCAGCAGCTCGGGACAGATGAACACTGAAGCTTTCTTT
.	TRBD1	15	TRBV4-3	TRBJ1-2	CASSQDYQGGYGYTF	TGCGCCAGCAGCCAAGATTACCAGGGGGGCTATGGCTACACCTTC
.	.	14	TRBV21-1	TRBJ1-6	CASSDRDSDSPLHF	TGTGCCAGCAGCGACAGGGACTCGGACTCACCCCTCCACTTT
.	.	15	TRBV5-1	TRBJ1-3	CASSLDGSSGNTIYF	TGCGCCAGCAGCTTGGACGGGAGCTCTGGAAACACCATATATTTT
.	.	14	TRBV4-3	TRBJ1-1	CASSHGLMNTEAFF	TGCGCCAGCAGCCACGGACTCATGAACACTGAAGCTTTCTTT
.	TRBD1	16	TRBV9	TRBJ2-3	CASSAAGGPSTDTQYF	TGTGCCAGCAGCGCGGCAGGGGGACCTAGCACAGATACGCAGTATTTT
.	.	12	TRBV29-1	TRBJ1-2	CSVGQAFYGYTF	TGCAGCGTTGGGCAGGCCTTCTATGGCTACACCTTC
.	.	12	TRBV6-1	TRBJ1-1	CASSFDSTEAFF	TGTGCCAGCAGTTTCGACAGTACTGAAGCTTTCTTT
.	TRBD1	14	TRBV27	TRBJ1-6	CASRRGPGNSPLHF	TGTGCCAGCAGGAGGGGGCCAGGGAATTCACCCCTCCACTTT